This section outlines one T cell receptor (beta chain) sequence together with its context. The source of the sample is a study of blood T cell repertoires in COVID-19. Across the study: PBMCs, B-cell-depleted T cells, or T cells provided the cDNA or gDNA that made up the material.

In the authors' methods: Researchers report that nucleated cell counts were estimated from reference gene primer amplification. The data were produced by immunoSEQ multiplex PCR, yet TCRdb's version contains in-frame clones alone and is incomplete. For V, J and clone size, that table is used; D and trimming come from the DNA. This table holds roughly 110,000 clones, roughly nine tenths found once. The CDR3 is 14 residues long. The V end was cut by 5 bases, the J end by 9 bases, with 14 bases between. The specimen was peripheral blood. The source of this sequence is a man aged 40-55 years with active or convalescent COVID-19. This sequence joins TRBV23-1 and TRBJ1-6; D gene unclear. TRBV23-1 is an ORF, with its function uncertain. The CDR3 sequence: CASSGSLHPSPLHF. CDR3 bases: TGCGCCAGCAGTGGCAGTCTCCACCCTTCACCCCTCCACTTT.